This T cell receptor beta chain came from a study of identical twins. Findings of the study overall: Out-of-frame TCR alpha sharing in monozygotic twins exceeded recombination model predictions. A cross-sectional statistical analysis, not follow-up of the same donors, supported the conclusions. Invariant T cells like MAIT and iNKT could partly confound the zero-insertion analyses.

This clonotype has more than one count but fewer than ten. Its matching antigen is unknown. The germline V gene has CDR1 SGHTA and CDR2 FQGNSA. The CDR3 contains 11 residues. V lost 5 bases and J lost 5, with 6 bases in between. Template switching supplied a universal primer site; unique molecular identifiers were carried on the cDNA. TCRdb reprocessed the 5' RACE reads with MiXCR, giving one entry per CDR3 protein. The sample yields around 480,000 distinct CDR3 sequences, approximately 14% seen once. These data were also reused for a study on yellow fever vaccine responses in identical twins.

This TCR was sampled from a woman under 30 in good health. The sequenced material came from CD4+ T cells sorted from blood. The rearrangement links TRBV7-2 to TRBJ2-5, with no clear D. CDR3 residues: CASSMGETQYF. CDR3 coding DNA: TGTGCCAGCAGCATGGGGGAGACCCAGTACTTC.